This T cell receptor (beta chain) stems from a study of shared clonotypes between healthy human individuals. Positive CCR7 selection of CD45RO-negative cells yielded the naive CD8 cells, and terminally differentiated effector memory CD45RA+ cells were excluded. Trimming left V 1 base short and J 0 bases short, with 12 bases between. The CDR3 is 17 residues long. Germline V lookup: CDR1 SEHNR, CDR2 FQNEAQ (reference sequence). The repertoire was sequenced with immunoSEQ multiplex PCR; TCRdb's copy has only in-frame clones and lacks some. This table has 800,000 to 950,000 clones, around 96% appearing once.

Sequencing used naive CD8+ T cells sorted from blood. The clonotype originates from a man between 25 and 39 years old in good health. The chain recombines TRBV7-9 with TRBJ2-2; D assignment may be TRBD1 or TRBD2 (5 bases each). The CDR3 here is CASSLEPGTPNTGELFF. The CDR3 DNA reads TGTGCCAGCAGCTTAGAGCCCGGGACGCCGAACACCGGGGAGCTGTTTTTT.